This TCR beta chain emerged from a study of CD4 T cells in relation to SARS-CoV-2 and coronaviruses. The unexposed donors gave CD4+ T cells in about 2010-2019, prior to COVID-19. CD4+ T cells were isolated from the cells after 10 days of culture. V dropped 4 bases and J dropped 8 bases, with 14 bases sitting between them. Germline V gives CDR1 MGHRA, CDR2 YSYEKL. The CDR3 contains 13 residues. Clones were sequenced by immunoSEQ multiplex PCR, and TCRdb holds only the in-frame ones, with some missing. The sample records about 21,000 clones, over 70% being singletons. This clone was counted only a few times. The antigen remains undetermined.

This chain uses TRBV4-1 with TRBJ1-2, with D possibly TRBD1 on 5 matching bases. This sequence was found in a human donor in good health. The sequenced sample was CD4+ T cells from PBMCs, cultured in vitro. The CDR3 bases are TGCGCCAGCAGCCCGTGGGACCTGACAGGCTACACCTTC. Its protein is CASSPWDLTGYTF.